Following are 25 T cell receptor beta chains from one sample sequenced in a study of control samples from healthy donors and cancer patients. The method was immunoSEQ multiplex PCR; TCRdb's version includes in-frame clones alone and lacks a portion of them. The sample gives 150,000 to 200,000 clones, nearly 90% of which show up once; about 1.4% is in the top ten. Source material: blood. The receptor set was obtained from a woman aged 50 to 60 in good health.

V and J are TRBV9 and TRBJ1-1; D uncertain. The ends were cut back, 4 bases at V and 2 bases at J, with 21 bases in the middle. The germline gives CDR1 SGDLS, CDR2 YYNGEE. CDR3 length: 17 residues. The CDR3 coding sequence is TGTGCCAGCAGCAAAACCGTTGGGGAGCGGGATAACACTGAAGCTTTCTTT. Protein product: CASSKTVGERDNTEAFF.

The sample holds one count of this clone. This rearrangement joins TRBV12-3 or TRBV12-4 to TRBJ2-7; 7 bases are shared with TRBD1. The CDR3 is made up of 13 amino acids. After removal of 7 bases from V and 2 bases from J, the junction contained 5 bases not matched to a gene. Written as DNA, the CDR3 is TGTGCCAGCAAGAACAGGGGAGCCTACGAGCAGTACTTC. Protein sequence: CASKNRGAYEQYF.

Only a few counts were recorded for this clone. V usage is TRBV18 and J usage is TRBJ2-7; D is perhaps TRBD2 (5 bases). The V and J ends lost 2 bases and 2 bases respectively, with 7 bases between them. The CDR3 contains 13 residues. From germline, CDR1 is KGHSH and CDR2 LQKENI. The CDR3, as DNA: TGTGCCAGCTCACCATCGAGGGCCTACGAGCAGTACTTC. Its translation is CASSPSRAYEQYF.

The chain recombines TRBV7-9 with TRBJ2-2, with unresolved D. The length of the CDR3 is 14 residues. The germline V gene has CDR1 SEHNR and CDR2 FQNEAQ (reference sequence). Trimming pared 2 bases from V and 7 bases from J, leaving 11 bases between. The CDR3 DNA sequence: TGTGCCAGCAGCTTAAGATCCGCTCTCGGGGAGCTGTTTTTT. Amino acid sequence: CASSLRSALGELFF.

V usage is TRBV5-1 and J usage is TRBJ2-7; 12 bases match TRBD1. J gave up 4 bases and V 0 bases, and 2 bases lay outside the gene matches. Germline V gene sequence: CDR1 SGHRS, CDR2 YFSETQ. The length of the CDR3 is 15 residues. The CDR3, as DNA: TGCGCCAGCAGCTTGGAGGGACAGGGGGCATACGAGCAGTACTTC. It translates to CASSLEGQGAYEQYF.

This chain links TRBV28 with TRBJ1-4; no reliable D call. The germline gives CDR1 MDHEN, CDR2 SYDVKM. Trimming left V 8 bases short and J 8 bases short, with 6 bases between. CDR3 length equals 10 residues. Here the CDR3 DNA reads TGTGCCAGCGGAAAAGAAAAACTGTTTTTT. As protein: CASGKEKLFF.

CDR3 loop: CSASRPDKQETQYF. Here the CDR3 DNA reads TGCAGTGCTAGTCGGCCGGATAAGCAAGAGACCCAGTACTTC. The chain couples TRBV20-1 to TRBJ2-5, with D unresolved. The CDR3 is 14 residues long. Germline CDR1 and CDR2: DFQATT and SNEGSKA (reference sequence). Trimming took off 3 bases at V and 2 bases at J, with 13 bases between the two ends.

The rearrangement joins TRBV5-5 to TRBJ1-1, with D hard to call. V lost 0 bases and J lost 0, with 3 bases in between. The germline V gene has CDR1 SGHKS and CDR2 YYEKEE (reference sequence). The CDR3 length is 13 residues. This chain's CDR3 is CASSLDVNTEAFF. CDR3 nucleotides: TGTGCCAGCAGCTTGGACGTGAACACTGAAGCTTTCTTT.

The CDR3 here is CASKGNRLAGVSEQFF. In DNA, the CDR3 is TGTGCCAGCAAAGGGAATCGGCTAGCGGGAGTCAGCGAGCAGTTCTTC. The gene calls are TRBV14 and TRBJ2-1; TRBD2 matches at 10 bases. The junction had 16 bases not matched to a gene; V was cut back by 7 bases and J by 10 bases. The CDR3 has 16 amino acids. Germline V lookup: CDR1 SGHDN, CDR2 FVKESK. Full variable domain (rest looked up from reference TRBV14 and TRBJ2-1): EAGVTQFPSHSVIEKGQTVTLRCDPISGHDNLYWYRRVMGKEIKFLLHFVKESKQDESGMPNNRFLAERTGGTYSTLKVQPAELEDSGVYFCASKGNRLAGVSEQFFGPGTRLTVL.

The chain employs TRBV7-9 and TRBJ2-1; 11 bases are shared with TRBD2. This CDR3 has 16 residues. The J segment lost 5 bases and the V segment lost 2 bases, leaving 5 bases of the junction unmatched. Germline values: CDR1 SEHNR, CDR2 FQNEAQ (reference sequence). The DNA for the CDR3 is TGTGCCAGCAGCTTACCGGTAGCGGGAGGGAACAATGAGCAGTTCTTC. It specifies CASSLPVAGGNNEQFF.

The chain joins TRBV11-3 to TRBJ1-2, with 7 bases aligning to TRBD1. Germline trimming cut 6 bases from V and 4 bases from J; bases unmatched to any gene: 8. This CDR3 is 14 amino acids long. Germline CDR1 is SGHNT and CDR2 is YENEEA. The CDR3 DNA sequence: TGTGCCAGCAGGGCCGGGACAGAGTCCTATGGCTACACCTTC. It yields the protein CASRAGTESYGYTF.

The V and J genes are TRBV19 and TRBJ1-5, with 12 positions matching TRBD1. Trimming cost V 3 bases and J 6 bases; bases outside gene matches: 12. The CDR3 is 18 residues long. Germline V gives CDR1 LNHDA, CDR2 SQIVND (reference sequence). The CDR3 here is CASSMSGQGASLGQPQHF. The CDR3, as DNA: TGTGCCAGTAGTATGTCGGGACAGGGGGCGAGCCTGGGTCAGCCCCAGCATTTT.

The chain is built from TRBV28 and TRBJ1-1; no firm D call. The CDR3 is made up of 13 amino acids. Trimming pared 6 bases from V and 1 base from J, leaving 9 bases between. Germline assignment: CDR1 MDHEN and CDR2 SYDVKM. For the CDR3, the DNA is TGTGCCAGCAGCCCTAGACAGAACACTGAAGCTTTCTTT. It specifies CASSPRQNTEAFF.

CDR3 protein: CASSLDRLDIQYF. The CDR3 bases are TGTGCCAGCAGCTTAGACAGGTTGGACATTCAGTACTTC. The genes are TRBV11-2 and TRBJ2-4; D call uncertain. CDR3 length: 13 residues. V lost 0 bases and J lost 8, with 8 bases in between. CDR1 and CDR2 (germline): SGHAT, FQNNGV.

This CDR3 reads CASSDLGQGQYF. The DNA of the CDR3 is TGTGCCAGCAGTGATCTAGGACAGGGGCAGTATTTT. The rearrangement links TRBV6-4 to TRBJ2-3; 8 bases fit TRBD1. The ends lost 3 bases at V and 11 bases at J; junction bases unmatched: 4. Germline values: CDR1 MRHNA, CDR2 SNTAGT. This CDR3 has 12 amino acids.

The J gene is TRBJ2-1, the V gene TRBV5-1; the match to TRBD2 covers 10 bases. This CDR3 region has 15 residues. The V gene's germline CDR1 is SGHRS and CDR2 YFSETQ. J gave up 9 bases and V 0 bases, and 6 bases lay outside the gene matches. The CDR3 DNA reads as TGCGCCAGCAGCTTGGAAGCGGGGGGGAAGGTTGAGCAGTTCTTC. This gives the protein CASSLEAGGKVEQFF.

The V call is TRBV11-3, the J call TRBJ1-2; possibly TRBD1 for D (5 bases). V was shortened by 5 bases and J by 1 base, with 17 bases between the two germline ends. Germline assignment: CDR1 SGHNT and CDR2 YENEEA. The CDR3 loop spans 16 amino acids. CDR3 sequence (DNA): TGTGCCAGCAGCCTGCCGACGGACACCCATAACTATGGCTACACCTTC. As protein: CASSLPTDTHNYGYTF.

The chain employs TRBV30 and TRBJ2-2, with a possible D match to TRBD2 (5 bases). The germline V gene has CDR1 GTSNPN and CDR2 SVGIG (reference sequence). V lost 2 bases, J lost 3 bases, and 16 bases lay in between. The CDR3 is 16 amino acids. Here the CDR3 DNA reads TGTGCCTGGAGTAGAAGACTACTCCGAGACACCGGGGAGCTGTTTTTT. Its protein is CAWSRRLLRDTGELFF. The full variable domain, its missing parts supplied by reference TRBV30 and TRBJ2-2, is SQTIHQWPATLVQPVGSPLSLECTVEGTSNPNLYWYRQAAGRGLQLLFYSVGIGQISSEVPQNLSASRPQDRQFILSSKKLLLSDSGFYLCAWSRRLLRDTGELFFGEGSRLTVL.

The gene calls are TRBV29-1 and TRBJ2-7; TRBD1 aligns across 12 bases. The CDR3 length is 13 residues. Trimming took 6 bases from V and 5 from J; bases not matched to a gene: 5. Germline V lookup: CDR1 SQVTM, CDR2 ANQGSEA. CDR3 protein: CSVTGQGAHEQYF. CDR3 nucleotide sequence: TGCAGCGTGACGGGACAGGGGGCGCACGAGCAGTACTTC.

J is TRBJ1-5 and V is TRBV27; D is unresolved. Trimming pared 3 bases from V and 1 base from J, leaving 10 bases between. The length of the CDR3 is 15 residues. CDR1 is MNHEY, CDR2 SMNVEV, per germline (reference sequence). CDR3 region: CASSFEAGSNQPQHF. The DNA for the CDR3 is TGTGCCAGCAGTTTCGAAGCGGGAAGCAATCAGCCCCAGCATTTT.

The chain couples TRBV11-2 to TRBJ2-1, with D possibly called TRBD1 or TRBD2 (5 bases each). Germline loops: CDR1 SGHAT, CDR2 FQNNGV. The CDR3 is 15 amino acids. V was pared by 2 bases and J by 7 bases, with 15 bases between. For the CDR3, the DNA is TGTGCCAGCAGCTTAACTGACCTCTGGGGGAATGAGCAGTTCTTC. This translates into CASSLTDLWGNEQFF. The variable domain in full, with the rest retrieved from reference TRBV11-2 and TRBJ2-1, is EAGVAQSPRYKIIEKRQSVAFWCNPISGHATLYWYQQILGQGPKLLIQFQNNGVVDDSQLPKDRFSAERLKGVDSTLKIQPAKLEDSAVYLCASSLTDLWGNEQFFGPGTRLTVL.

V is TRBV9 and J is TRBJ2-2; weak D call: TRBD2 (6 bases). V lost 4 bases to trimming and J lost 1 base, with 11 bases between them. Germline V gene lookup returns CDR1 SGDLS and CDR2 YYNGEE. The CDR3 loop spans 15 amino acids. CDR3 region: CASSPRDLNTGELFF. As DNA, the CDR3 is TGTGCCAGCAGCCCCCGGGACTTGAACACCGGGGAGCTGTTTTTT. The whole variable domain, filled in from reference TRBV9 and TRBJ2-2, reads DSGVTQTPKHLITATGQRVTLRCSPRSGDLSVYWYQQSLDQGLQFLIQYYNGEERAKGNILERFSAQQFPDLHSELNLSSLELGDSALYFCASSPRDLNTGELFFGEGSRLTVL.

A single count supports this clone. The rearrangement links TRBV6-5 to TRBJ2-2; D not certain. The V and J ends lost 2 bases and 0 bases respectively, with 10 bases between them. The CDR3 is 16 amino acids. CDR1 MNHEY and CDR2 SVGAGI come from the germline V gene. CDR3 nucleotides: TGTGCCAGCAGTTACCGGCCGGTGACGAACACCGGGGAGCTGTTTTTT. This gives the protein CASSYRPVTNTGELFF.

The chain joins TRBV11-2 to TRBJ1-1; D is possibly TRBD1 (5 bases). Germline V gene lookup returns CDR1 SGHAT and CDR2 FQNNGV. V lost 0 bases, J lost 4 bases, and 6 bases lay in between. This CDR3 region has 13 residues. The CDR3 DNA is TGTGCCAGCAGCTTAGACAGGGCCACTGAAGCTTTCTTT. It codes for CASSLDRATEAFF.

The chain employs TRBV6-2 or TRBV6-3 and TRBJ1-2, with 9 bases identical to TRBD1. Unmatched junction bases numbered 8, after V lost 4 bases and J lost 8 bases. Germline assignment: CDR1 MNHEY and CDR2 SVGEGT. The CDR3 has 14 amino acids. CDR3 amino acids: CASSSMGQGRGYTF. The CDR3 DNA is TGTGCCAGCAGTTCCATGGGACAGGGAAGAGGCTACACCTTC.